This record concerns one T cell receptor beta chain sequence. Its specific antigen is unknown. No base quality information exists; no much larger clone differs at one position. These data come from a study of technical replicates of blood from a handful of donors (dated by TCRdb to about 2017). The library was obtained by the immunoSEQ multiplex PCR assay. Drawn from immuneACCESS, this table holds only the in-frame rearrangements with V and J called that TCRdb kept. Clones are partly lost; checked studies trace under half to an unresolved V gene and leave the rest unexplained. The sample includes 95,000 to 100,000 clones, with nearly 96% observed a single time. Approximately 0.2% of the sample belongs to the ten largest clones. V and J lose 5 bases and 6 bases, and a span of 17 bases separates them. Taken from cysteine to phenylalanine, the CDR3 has 14 residues. Of the read, only the CDR3 DNA is kept; its 42 bases are in frame from base 1. CDR1 and CDR2 were assigned from the germline V gene as SGHVS and FQNEAQ.

This sequence originates from a human donor in good health. The sequence links TRBV7-8 to TRBJ2-7; the D gene is perhaps TRBD1, on 6 matching bases. Specimen: T cells isolated from PBMCs. In nucleotides, the sequence is TGTGCCAGCAGCCTCCTGGCACAGGGAAGCGAGCAGTACTTC. Translated, it gives CASSLLAQGSEQYF.